This TCR beta chain was found in a study of T-cell reconstitution after alpha-beta-depleted transplantation in children. This sample's TCRbeta library carried unique molecular identifier barcodes. Each CDR3 protein is one row after TCRdb ran MiXCR on the PCR reads. In the table there are about 410,000 distinct CDR3 sequences, around 21% of which are singletons. The germline gives CDR1 LGHDT, CDR2 YNNKEL (reference sequence). The ends lost 3 bases at V and 3 bases at J; junction bases unmatched: 5. The CDR3 sequence is 15 residues long. The input for sequencing was PBMCs from the stem cell graft donor, taken from the stem cell graft. V is TRBV3-1 and J is TRBJ2-5; 9 nucleotides align to TRBD1. This clonotype was sampled from a human donor who donated a stem cell graft to a child with acute myeloid leukemia. The CDR3 DNA is TGTGCCAGCAGCCAGGCCTGGACAGGGGAAGAGACCCAGTACTTC. Its protein is CASSQAWTGEETQYF.